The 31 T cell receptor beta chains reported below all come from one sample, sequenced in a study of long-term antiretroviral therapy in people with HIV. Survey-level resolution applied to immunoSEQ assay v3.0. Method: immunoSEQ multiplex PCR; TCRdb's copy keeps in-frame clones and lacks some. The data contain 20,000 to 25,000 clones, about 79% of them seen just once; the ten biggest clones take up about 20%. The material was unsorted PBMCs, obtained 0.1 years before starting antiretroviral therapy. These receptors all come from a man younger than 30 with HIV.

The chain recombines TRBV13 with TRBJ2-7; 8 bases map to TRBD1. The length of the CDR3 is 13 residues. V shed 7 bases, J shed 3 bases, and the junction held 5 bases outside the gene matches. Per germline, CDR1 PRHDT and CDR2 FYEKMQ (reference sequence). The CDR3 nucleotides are TGTGCCAGCACGAGACAGGGGAGCTACGAGCAGTACTTC. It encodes CASTRQGSYEQYF.

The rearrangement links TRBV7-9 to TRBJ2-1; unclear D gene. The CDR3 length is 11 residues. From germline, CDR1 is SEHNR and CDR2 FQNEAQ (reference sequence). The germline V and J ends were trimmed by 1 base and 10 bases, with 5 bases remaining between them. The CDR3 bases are TGTGCCAGCAGCTTAGGACGGGAGCAGTTCTTC. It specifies CASSLGREQFF.

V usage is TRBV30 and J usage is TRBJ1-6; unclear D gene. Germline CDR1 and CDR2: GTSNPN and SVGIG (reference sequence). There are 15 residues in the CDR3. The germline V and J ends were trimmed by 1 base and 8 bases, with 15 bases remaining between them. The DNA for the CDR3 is TGTGCCTGGAGTGCACTGGGTATTTCGGATTCACCCCTCCACTTT. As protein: CAWSALGISDSPLHF.

The chain's CDR3 is CASSFTQETQYF. The CDR3 DNA follows: TGTGCCAGCAGCTTCACGCAAGAGACCCAGTACTTC. The chain has TRBV11-2 and TRBJ2-5, with D uncertain. The CDR3 contains 12 residues. Germline CDR1 reads SGHAT; CDR2 reads FQNNGV. Trimming removed 3 bases from V and 2 bases from J, with 4 bases in between.

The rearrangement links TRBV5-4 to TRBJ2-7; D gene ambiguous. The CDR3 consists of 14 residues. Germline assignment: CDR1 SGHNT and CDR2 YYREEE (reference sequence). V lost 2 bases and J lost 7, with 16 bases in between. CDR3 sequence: CASSFFGTVGEQYF. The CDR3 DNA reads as TGTGCCAGCAGCTTTTTCGGTACCGTGGGAGAGCAGTACTTC.

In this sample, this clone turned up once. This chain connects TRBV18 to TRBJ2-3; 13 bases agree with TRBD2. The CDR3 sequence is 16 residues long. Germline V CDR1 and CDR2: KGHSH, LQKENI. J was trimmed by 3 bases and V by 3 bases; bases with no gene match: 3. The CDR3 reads CASSPGTSGITDTQYF. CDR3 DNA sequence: TGTGCCAGCTCACCCGGGACTAGCGGGATAACAGATACGCAGTATTTT.

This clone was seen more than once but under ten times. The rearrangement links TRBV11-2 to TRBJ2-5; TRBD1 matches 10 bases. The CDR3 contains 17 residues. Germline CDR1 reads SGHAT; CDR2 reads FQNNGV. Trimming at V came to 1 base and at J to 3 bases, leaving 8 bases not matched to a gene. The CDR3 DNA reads TGTGCCAGCAGCTTAGGAAACCCAGGACAGGGGGAAGAGACCCAGTACTTC. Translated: CASSLGNPGQGEETQYF.

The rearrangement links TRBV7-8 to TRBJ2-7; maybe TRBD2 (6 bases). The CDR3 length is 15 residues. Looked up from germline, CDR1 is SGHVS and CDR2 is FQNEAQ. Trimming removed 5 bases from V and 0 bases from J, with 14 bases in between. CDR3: CASSPLALSSYEQYF. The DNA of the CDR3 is TGTGCCAGCAGCCCACTAGCCCTGAGCTCCTACGAGCAGTACTTC.

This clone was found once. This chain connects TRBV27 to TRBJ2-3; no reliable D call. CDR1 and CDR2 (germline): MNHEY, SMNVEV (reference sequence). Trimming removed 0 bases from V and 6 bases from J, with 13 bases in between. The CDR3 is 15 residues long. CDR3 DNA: TGTGCCAGCAGTTTATCGTTTGGCTTTCTGGATACGCAGTATTTT. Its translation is CASSLSFGFLDTQYF.

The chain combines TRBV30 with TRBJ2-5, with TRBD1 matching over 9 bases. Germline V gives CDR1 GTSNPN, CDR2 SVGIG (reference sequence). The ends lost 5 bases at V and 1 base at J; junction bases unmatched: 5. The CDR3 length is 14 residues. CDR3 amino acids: CAWGQGRTQETQYF. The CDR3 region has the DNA TGTGCCTGGGGACAGGGGAGAACCCAAGAGACCCAGTACTTC.

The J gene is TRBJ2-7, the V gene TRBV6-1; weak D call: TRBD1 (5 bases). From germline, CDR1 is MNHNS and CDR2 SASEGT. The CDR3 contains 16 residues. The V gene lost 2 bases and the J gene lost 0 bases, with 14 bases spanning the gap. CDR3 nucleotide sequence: TGTGCCAGCAGTGAACCTAGGACAACTCTCTCCTACGAGCAGTACTTC. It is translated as CASSEPRTTLSYEQYF.

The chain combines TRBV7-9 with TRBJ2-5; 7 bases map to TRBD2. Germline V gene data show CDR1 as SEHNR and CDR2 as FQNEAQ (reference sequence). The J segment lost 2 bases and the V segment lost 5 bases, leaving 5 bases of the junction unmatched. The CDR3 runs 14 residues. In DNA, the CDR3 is TGTGCCAGCAGCGATACTAGCGTACAAGAGACCCAGTACTTC. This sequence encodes CASSDTSVQETQYF.

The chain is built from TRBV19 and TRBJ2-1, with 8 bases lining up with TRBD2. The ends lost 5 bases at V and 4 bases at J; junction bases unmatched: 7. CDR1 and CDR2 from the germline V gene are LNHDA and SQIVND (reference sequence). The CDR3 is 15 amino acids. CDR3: CASSPRASGYNEQFF. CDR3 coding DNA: TGTGCCAGTAGTCCCCGGGCTAGCGGGTACAATGAGCAGTTCTTC.

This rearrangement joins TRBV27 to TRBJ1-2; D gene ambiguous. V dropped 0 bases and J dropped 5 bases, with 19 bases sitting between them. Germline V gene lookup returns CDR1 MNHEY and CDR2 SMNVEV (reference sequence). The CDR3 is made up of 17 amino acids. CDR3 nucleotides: TGTGCCAGCAGTTTATCCCACACTATCTCGGGCTGGTATGGCTACACCTTC. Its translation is CASSLSHTISGWYGYTF.

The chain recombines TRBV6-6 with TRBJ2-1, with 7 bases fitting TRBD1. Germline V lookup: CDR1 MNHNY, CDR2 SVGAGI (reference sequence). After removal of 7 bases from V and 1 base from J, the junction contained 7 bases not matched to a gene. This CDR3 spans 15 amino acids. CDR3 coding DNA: TGTGCCAGCACATTGGACAGGATATCCTACAATGAGCAGTTCTTC. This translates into CASTLDRISYNEQFF.

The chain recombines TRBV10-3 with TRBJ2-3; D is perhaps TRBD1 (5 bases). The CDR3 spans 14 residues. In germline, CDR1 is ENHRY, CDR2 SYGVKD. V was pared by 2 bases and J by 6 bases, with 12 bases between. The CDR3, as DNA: TGTGCCATCAGTGAGGGTCCAGGGTTGGATACGCAGTATTTT. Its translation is CAISEGPGLDTQYF.

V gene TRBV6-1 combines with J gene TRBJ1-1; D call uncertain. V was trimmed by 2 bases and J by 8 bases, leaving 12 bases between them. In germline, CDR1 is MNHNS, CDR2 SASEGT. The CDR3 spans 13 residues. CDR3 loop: CASSERDLSEAFF. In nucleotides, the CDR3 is TGTGCCAGCAGTGAACGAGACCTTTCAGAAGCTTTCTTT.

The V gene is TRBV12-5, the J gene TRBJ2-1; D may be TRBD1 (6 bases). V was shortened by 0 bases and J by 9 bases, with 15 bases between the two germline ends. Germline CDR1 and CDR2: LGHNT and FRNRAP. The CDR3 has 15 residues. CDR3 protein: CASGLVQGRSGEQFF. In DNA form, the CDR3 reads TGTGCTAGTGGTTTGGTACAGGGCAGGAGCGGTGAGCAGTTCTTC.

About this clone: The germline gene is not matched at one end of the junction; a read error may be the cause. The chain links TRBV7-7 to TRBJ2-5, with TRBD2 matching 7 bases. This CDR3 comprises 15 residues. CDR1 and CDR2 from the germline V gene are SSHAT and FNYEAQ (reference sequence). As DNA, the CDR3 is TGTGCTAGCAGCCCCCGACTAGCCCTCCAAGAGACCCAGTACTTC. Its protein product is CASSPRLALQETQYF.

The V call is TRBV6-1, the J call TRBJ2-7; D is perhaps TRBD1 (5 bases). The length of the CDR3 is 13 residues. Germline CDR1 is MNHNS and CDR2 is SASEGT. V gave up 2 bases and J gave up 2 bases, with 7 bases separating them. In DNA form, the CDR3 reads TGTGCCAGCAGTGAACAGGGTACCTACGAGCAGTACTTC. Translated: CASSEQGTYEQYF.

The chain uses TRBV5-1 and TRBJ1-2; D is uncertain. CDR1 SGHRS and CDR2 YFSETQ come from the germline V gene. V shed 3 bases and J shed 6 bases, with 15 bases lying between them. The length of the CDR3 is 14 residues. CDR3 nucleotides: TGCGCCAGCAGCTCCGGGCCTCCCCTAGATGGCTACACCTTC. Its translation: CASSSGPPLDGYTF.

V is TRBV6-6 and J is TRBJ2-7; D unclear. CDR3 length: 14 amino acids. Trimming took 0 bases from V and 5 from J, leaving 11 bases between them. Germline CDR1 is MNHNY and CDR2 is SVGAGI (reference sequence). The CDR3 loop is CASSYSPVGDEQYF. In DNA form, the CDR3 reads TGTGCCAGCAGTTACTCACCGGTGGGTGACGAGCAGTACTTC.

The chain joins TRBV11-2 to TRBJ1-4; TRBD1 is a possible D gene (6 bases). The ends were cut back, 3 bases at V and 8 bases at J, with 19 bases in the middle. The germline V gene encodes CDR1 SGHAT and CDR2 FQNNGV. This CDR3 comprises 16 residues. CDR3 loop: CASSLKLGTPVEKLFF. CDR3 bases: TGTGCCAGCAGCTTGAAGCTCGGGACACCCGTGGAAAAACTGTTTTTT.

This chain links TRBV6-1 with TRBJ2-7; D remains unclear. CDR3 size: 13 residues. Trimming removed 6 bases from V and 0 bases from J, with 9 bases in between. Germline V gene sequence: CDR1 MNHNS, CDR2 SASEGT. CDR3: CASSQQSSYEQYF. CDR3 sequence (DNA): TGTGCCAGCAGCCAACAGAGCTCCTACGAGCAGTACTTC.

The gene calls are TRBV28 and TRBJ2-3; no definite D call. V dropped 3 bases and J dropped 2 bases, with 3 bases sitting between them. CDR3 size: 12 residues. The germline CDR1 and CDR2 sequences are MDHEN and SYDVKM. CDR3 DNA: TGTGCCAGCAGTTTGGCCACAGATACGCAGTATTTT. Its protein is CASSLATDTQYF. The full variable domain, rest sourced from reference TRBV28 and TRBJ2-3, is DVKVTQSSRYLVKRTGEKVFLECVQDMDHENMFWYRQDPGLGLRLIYFSYDVKMKEKGDIPEGYSVSREKKERFSLILESASTNQTSMYLCASSLATDTQYFGPGTRLTVL.

CDR3 DNA: TGTGCCAGCAGCGTAGATGCTATTGGGGGAGGCTACACCTTC. Residues: CASSVDAIGGGYTF. The chain recombines TRBV9 with TRBJ1-2; D perhaps matches TRBD1 (5 bases). V was shortened by 0 bases and J by 8 bases, with 14 bases between the two germline ends. CDR3 length equals 14 residues. The germline V gene encodes CDR1 SGDLS and CDR2 YYNGEE.

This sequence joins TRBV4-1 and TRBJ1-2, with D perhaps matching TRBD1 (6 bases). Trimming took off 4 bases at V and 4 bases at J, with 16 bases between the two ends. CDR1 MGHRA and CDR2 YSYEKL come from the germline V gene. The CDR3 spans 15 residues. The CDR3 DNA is TGCGCCAGCAGCCTAATGACAGGACCGACCTATGGCTACACCTTC. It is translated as CASSLMTGPTYGYTF.

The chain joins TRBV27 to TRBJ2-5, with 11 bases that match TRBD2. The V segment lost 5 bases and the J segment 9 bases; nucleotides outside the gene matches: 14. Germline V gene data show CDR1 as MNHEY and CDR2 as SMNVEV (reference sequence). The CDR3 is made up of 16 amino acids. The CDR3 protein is CASSLSTSGALTAQYF. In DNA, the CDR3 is TGTGCCAGCAGTCTCTCGACTAGCGGGGCCTTGACGGCCCAGTACTTC.

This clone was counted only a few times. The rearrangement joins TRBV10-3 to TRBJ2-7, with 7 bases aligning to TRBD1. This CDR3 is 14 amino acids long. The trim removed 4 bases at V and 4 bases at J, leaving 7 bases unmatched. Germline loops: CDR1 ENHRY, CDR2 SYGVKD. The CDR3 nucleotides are TGTGCCATCAGTGTCGCACAGGGGATGTACGAGCAGTACTTC. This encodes CAISVAQGMYEQYF.

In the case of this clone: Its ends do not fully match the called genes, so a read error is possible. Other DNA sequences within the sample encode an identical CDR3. The CDR3 nucleotides are TGTGCCAGCTCACCGACAGTTAACGATGGCTACACCTTC. Amino acid sequence: CASSPTVNDGYTF. The chain couples TRBV18 to TRBJ1-2; D may be TRBD1 (5 bases). From germline, CDR1 is KGHSH and CDR2 LQKENI. The CDR3 extends over 13 amino acids.

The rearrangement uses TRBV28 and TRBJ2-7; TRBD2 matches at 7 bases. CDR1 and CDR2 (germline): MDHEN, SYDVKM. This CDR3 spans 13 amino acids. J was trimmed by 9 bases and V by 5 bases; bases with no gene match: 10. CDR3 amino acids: CASSRAGTHGQYF. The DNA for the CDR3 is TGTGCCAGCAGTCGAGCGGGAACCCACGGGCAGTACTTC.